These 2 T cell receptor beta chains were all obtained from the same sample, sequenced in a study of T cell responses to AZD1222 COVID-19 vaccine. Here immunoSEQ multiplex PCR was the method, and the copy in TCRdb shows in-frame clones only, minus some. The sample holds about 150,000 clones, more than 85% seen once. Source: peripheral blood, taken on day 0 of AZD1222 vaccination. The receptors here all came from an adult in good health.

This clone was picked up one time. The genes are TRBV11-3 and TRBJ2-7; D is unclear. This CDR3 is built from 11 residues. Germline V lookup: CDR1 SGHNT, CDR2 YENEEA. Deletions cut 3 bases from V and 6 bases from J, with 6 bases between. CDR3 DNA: TGTGCCAGCAGCTTGTGGGGCGAGCAGTACTTC. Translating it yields CASSLWGEQYF. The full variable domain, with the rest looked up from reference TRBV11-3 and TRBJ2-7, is EAGVVQSPRYKIIEKKQPVAFWCNPISGHNTLYWYLQNLGQGPELLIRYENEEAVDDSQLPKDRFSAERLKGVDSTLKIQPAELGDSAVYLCASSLWGEQYFGPGTRLTVT.

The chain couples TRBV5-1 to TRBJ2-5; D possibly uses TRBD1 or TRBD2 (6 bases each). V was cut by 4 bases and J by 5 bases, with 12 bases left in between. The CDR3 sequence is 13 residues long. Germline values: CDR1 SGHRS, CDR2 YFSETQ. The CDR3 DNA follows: TGCGCCAGCAGCCGACAGGCGGGGGAGACCCAGTACTTC. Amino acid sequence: CASSRQAGETQYF.